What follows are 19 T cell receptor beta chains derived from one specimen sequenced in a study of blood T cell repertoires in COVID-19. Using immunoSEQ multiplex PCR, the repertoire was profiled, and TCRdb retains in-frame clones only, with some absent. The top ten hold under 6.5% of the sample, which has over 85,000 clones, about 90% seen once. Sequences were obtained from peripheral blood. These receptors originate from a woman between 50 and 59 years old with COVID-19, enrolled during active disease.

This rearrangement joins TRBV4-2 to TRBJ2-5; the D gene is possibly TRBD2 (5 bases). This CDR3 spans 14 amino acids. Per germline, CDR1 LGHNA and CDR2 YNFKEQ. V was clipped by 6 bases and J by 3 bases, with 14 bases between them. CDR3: CASRRPGREETQYF. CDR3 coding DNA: TGTGCCAGCAGAAGACCCGGGCGGGAAGAGACCCAGTACTTC.

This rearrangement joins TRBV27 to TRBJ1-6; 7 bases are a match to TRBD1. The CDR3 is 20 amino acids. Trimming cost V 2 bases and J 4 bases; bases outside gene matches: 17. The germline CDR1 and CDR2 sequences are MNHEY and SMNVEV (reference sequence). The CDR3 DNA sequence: TGTGCCAGCAGTTTAAAACTCGGGACAGACCACTCGACTTATAATTCACCCCTCCACTTT. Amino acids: CASSLKLGTDHSTYNSPLHF.

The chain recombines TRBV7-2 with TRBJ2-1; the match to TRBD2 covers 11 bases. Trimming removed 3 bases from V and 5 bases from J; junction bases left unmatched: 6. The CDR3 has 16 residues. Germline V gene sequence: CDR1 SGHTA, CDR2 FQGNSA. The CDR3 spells CASSFPSGGLNNEQFF. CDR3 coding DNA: TGTGCCAGCAGCTTCCCTAGCGGGGGGCTAAACAATGAGCAGTTCTTC.

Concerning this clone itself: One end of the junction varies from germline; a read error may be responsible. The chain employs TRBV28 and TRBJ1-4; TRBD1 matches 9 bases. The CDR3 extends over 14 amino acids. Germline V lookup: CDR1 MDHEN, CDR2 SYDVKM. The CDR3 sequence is CASSSGTGYEKLFF. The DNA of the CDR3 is TGTGCCAGCAGTTCCGGGACAGGGTATGAAAAGCTGTTTTTT.

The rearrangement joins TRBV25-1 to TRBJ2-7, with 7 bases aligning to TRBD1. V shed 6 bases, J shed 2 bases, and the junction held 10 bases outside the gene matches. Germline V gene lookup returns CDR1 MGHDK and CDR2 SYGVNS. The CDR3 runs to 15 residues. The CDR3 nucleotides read TGTGCCAGCAGCCCCTCAAACAGGGGTACCTACGAGCAGTACTTC. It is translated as CASSPSNRGTYEQYF.

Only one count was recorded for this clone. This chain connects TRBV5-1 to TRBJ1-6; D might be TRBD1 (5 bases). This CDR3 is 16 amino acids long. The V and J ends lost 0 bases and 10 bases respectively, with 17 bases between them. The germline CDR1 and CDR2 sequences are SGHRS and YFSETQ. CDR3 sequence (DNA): TGCGCCAGCAGCTTGGAAAGGCCGGGGGATGGGTCACCCCTCCACTTT. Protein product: CASSLERPGDGSPLHF.

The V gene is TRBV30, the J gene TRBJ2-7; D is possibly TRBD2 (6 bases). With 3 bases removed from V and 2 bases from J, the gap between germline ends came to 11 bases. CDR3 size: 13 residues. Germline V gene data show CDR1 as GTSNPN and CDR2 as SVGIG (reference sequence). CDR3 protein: CAWRIPGAYEQYF. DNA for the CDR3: TGTGCCTGGAGAATACCGGGGGCCTACGAGCAGTACTTC.

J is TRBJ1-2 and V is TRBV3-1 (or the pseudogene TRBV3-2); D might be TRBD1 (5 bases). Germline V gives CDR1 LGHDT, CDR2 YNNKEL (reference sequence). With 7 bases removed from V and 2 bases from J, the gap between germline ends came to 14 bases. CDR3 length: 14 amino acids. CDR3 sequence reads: CASKLGGSNYGYTF. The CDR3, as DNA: TGTGCCAGCAAGCTCGGGGGTAGCAACTATGGCTACACCTTC.

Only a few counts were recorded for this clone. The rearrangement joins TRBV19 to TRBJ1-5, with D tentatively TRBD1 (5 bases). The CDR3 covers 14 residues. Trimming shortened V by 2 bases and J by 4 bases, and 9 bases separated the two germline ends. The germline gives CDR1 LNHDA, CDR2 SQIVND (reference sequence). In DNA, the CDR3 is TGTGCCAGTAGTATACTTGACAGAAATCAGCCCCAGCATTTT. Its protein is CASSILDRNQPQHF. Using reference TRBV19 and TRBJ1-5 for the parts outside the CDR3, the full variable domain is DGGITQSPKYLFRKEGQNVTLSCEQNLNHDAMYWYRQDPGQGLRLIYYSQIVNDFQKGDIAEGYSVSREKKESFPLTVTSAQKNPTAFYLCASSILDRNQPQHFGDGTRLSIL.

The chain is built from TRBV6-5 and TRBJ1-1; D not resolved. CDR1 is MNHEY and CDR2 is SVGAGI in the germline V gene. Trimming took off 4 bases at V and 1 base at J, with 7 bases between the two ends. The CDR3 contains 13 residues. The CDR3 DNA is TGTGCCAGCAGTTTTCAGTGGAACACTGAAGCTTTCTTT. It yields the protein CASSFQWNTEAFF.

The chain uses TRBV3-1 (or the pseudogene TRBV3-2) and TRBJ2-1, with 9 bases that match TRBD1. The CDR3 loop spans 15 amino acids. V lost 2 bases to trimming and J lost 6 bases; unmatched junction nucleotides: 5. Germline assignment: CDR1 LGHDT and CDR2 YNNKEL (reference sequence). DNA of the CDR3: TGTGCCAGCAGCCAACGGGACAGGGAGGGCAATGAGCAGTTCTTC. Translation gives CASSQRDREGNEQFF.

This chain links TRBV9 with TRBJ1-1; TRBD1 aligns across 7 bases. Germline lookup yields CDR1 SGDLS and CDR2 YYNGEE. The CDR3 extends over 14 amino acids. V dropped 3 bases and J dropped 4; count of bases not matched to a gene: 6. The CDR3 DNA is TGTGCCAGCAGCGACCGACAGGGACTCACTGAAGCTTTCTTT. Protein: CASSDRQGLTEAFF.

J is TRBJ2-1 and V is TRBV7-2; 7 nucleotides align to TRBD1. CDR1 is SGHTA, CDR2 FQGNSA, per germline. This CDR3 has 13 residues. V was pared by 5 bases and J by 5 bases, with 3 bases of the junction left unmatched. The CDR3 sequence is CASSVTGHNEQFF. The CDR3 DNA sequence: TGTGCCAGCAGCGTGACAGGGCACAATGAGCAGTTCTTC.

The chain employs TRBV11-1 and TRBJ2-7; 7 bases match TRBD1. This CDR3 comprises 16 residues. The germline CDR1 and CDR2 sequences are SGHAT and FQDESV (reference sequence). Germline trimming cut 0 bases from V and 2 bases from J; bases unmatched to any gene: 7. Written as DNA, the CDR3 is TGTGCCAGCAGCTTAGCGGTCGGGCAGGGGGCCTACGAGCAGTACTTC. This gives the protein CASSLAVGQGAYEQYF.

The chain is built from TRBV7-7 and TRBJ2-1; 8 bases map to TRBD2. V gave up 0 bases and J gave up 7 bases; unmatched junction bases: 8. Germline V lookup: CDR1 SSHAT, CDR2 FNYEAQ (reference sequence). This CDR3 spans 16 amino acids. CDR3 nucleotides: TGTGCCAGCAGCTTAGCGGGGTTAGCGGGGAGGAATGAGCAGTTCTTC. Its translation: CASSLAGLAGRNEQFF.

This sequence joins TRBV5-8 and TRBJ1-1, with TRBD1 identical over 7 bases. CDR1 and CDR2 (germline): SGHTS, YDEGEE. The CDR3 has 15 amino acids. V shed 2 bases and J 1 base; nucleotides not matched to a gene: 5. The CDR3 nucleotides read TGTGCCAGCAGCTTTAGACAGGGCCAGAACACTGAAGCTTTCTTT. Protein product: CASSFRQGQNTEAFF.

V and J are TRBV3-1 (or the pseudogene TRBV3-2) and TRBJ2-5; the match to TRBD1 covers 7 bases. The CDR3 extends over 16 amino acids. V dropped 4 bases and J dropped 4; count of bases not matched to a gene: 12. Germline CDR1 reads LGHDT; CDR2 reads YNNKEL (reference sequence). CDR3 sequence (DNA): TGTGCCAGCAGCCCCCCTTGGACAGGTGGTGGAGAGACCCAGTACTTC. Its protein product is CASSPPWTGGGETQYF.

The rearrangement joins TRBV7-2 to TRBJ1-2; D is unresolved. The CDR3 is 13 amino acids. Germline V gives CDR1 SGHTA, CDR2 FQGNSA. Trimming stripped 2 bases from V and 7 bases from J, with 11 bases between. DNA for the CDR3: TGTGCCAGCAGCTTACCGGGGATACGTGGCTACACCTTC. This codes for CASSLPGIRGYTF.

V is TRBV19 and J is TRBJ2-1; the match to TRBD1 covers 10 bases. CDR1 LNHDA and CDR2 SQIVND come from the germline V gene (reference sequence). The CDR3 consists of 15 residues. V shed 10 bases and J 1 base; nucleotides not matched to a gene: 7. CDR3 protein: CATGQGVTSYNEQFF. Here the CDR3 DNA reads TGTGCCACTGGACAGGGGGTAACGTCCTACAATGAGCAGTTCTTC. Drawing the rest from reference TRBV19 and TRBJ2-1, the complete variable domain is DGGITQSPKYLFRKEGQNVTLSCEQNLNHDAMYWYRQDPGQGLRLIYYSQIVNDFQKGDIAEGYSVSREKKESFPLTVTSAQKNPTAFYLCATGQGVTSYNEQFFGPGTRLTVL.